Sequencing of this T cell receptor beta chain was carried out in a study of identical twins. Through template switching, a universal primer site was introduced, and the cDNA contained unique molecular identifiers. Using its own MiXCR run on the 5' RACE reads, TCRdb lists one record per CDR3 protein. The table includes roughly 540,000 distinct CDR3 sequences, around 20% detected once. This same sample was also taken into another study, of T cells expressing NK-cell markers. This second study notes: Among four donors, these clonotypes also ranked first in the CD3+CD56-NKG2C+ fraction.

Sample: CD4+ T cells sorted from blood. The sequence derives from a woman between 18 and 30 years old in good health.

CDR3 residues: CASSLGRTGSETQYF. The CDR3 nucleotides read TGCGCCAGCAGCTTGGGTCGGACAGGGAGTGAGACCCAGTACTTC. The chain joins TRBV5-1 to TRBJ2-5; 8 bases match TRBD1. CDR3 length: 15 amino acids. Germline-derived CDR1 and CDR2 are SGHRS and YFSETQ. The ends lost 0 bases at V and 5 bases at J; junction bases unmatched: 6. Based on the CDR3 plus reference TRBV5-1 and TRBJ2-5, the full variable domain is KAGVTQTPRYLIKTRGQQVTLSCSPISGHRSVSWYQQTPGQGLQFLFEYFSETQRNKGNFPGRFSGRQFSNSRSEMNVSTLELGDSALYLCASSLGRTGSETQYFGPGTRLLVL.